These 19 T cell receptor beta chains were all obtained from the same sample, sequenced in a study of cytotoxic CD8 clonotypes in ibrutinib-treated CLL. Sequencing was performed with immunoSEQ multiplex PCR; in TCRdb, only in-frame clones are kept and a portion is missing. The table records fewer than 35,000 clones, about three quarters of them present only once. Sequencing used PBMCs, obtained after 24 months of ibrutinib treatment. Every receptor here comes from a human donor with chronic lymphocytic leukemia.

This chain connects TRBV7-9 to TRBJ2-7, with TRBD1 matching over 9 bases. Looked up from germline, CDR1 is SEHNR and CDR2 is FQNEAQ (reference sequence). The CDR3 extends over 16 amino acids. The V gene end was trimmed by 3 bases and the J gene end by 0 bases; junction bases not matched to a gene: 6. This CDR3 is CASSLVWDRASYEQYF. CDR3 coding DNA: TGTGCCAGCAGCTTGGTGTGGGACAGGGCCTCCTACGAGCAGTACTTC.

The chain employs TRBV6-5 and TRBJ2-2, with D perhaps being TRBD1 or TRBD2 (5 bases each). The germline V gene encodes CDR1 MNHEY and CDR2 SVGAGI. The CDR3 runs to 15 residues. Trimming cost V 5 bases and J 7 bases, with 17 bases left between them. The CDR3 sequence is CASSPFEGHGGELFF. Here the CDR3 DNA reads TGTGCCAGCAGTCCCTTCGAGGGGCATGGCGGGGAGCTGTTTTTT.

This chain uses TRBV28 with TRBJ2-7; the D call may be TRBD1 or TRBD2 (6 bases each). The CDR3 sequence is 15 residues long. Trimming cost V 6 bases and J 0 bases, with 15 bases left between them. Looked up from germline, CDR1 is MDHEN and CDR2 is SYDVKM. CDR3 residues: CASSPGGQLSYEQYF. Written as DNA, the CDR3 is TGTGCCAGCAGCCCCGGGGGACAACTCTCCTACGAGCAGTACTTC.

The chain recombines TRBV2 with TRBJ1-5; D is unresolved. This CDR3 is 13 amino acids long. Germline V CDR1 and CDR2: SNHLY, FYNNEI. With 4 bases removed from V and 3 bases from J, the gap between germline ends came to 7 bases. DNA for the CDR3: TGTGCCAGCAGTGTACGTTTCAATCAGCCCCAGCATTTT. This codes for CASSVRFNQPQHF.

The V and J genes are TRBV27 and TRBJ2-5, with a possible D match to TRBD1 (6 bases). Near its end, the DNA agrees better with TRBJ2-7, so the J call may be wrong. From germline, CDR1 is MNHEY and CDR2 SMNVEV (reference sequence). The CDR3 spans 13 residues. The CDR3: CASRPTGTYEQYF. CDR3 DNA sequence: TGTGCCAGCAGACCGACAGGAACCTACGAGCAGTACTTC.

The chain is built from TRBV30 and TRBJ2-1, with D perhaps TRBD2 (5 bases). Per the germline V gene, CDR1 is GTSNPN and CDR2 is SVGIG (reference sequence). The CDR3 consists of 15 residues. V was clipped by 0 bases and J by 9 bases, with 18 bases between them. Written as DNA, the CDR3 is TGTGCCTGGAGTGTTTCAGTGCGGAGGACCGGTGAGCAGTTCTTC. This translates into CAWSVSVRRTGEQFF.

The sample holds a few counts of this clone. The gene calls are TRBV25-1 and TRBJ2-1; a weak D match, TRBD2 (7 bases). The length of the CDR3 is 16 residues. V lost 1 base and J lost 6, with 16 bases in between. Germline assignment: CDR1 MGHDK and CDR2 SYGVNS. CDR3 amino acids: CASSEFGGGAFNEQFF. The DNA for the CDR3 is TGTGCCAGCAGTGAATTCGGAGGGGGGGCCTTCAATGAGCAGTTCTTC.

The gene calls are TRBV6-5 and TRBJ1-1, with no clear D. The V end lost 4 bases, the J end lost 1 base, and 1 base lay between the germline ends. CDR1 is MNHEY, CDR2 SVGAGI, per germline. The CDR3 covers 11 residues. The CDR3 region is CASSWNTEAFF. The CDR3 region has the DNA TGTGCCAGCAGTTGGAACACTGAAGCTTTCTTT.

The CDR3 DNA reads TGTGCCAGCAGATTCGAGGGGGGGATAGAGTCACCCCTCCACTTT. Translating it yields CASRFEGGIESPLHF. The chain uses TRBV6-5 and TRBJ1-6; perhaps TRBD1 as D (6 bases). The V end lost 6 bases, the J end lost 10 bases, and 19 bases lay between the germline ends. Germline V gene data show CDR1 as MNHEY and CDR2 as SVGAGI. The CDR3 extends over 15 amino acids.

This clone was recorded many times. The CDR3 here is CAWDPRGTEAFF. In nucleotides, the CDR3 is TGTGCCTGGGATCCCCGAGGGACTGAAGCTTTCTTT. The gene calls are TRBV30 and TRBJ1-1, with no clear D. With 5 bases removed from V and 5 bases from J, the gap between germline ends came to 12 bases. The CDR3 sequence is 12 residues long. The germline gives CDR1 GTSNPN, CDR2 SVGIG (reference sequence).

The chain uses TRBV19 and TRBJ2-3, with no clear D. The CDR3 contains 14 residues. Germline CDR1 LNHDA, CDR2 SQIVND (reference sequence). V dropped 5 bases and J dropped 2 bases, with 11 bases sitting between them. The chain's CDR3 is CASSPDPNTDTQYF. In DNA, the CDR3 is TGTGCCAGTAGTCCTGACCCGAACACAGATACGCAGTATTTT.

The gene calls are TRBV11-2 and TRBJ1-5, with TRBD1 matching over 7 bases. Germline values: CDR1 SGHAT, CDR2 FQNNGV. This CDR3 is built from 16 residues. With 4 bases clipped from V and 6 bases from J, the junction kept 12 bases outside the gene matches. The DNA of the CDR3 is TGTGCCAGCAGCTCGGGCCCCGGAAGGGGGCTTCAGCCCCAGCATTTT. This codes for CASSSGPGRGLQPQHF. Filled out from reference TRBV11-2 and TRBJ1-5, the complete variable domain reads EAGVAQSPRYKIIEKRQSVAFWCNPISGHATLYWYQQILGQGPKLLIQFQNNGVVDDSQLPKDRFSAERLKGVDSTLKIQPAKLEDSAVYLCASSSGPGRGLQPQHFGDGTRLSIL.

This clone was seen a few times. V is TRBV4-3 and J is TRBJ1-2; D uncertain. Deletions cut 1 base from V and 3 bases from J, with 15 bases between. Germline CDR1 and CDR2: LGHNA and YSLEER. The CDR3 has 16 amino acids. CDR3 amino acids: CASSQVAGYGDYGYTF. The CDR3 DNA reads as TGCGCCAGCAGCCAAGTCGCCGGTTATGGGGACTATGGCTACACCTTC.

The chain recombines TRBV10-2 with TRBJ1-3; the match to TRBD1 covers 10 bases. Germline CDR1 reads WSHSY; CDR2 reads SAAADI. There are 14 residues in the CDR3. With 4 bases clipped from V and 5 bases from J, the junction kept 2 bases outside the gene matches. The CDR3 sequence: CASSAGQGRNTIYF. For the CDR3, the DNA is TGCGCCAGCAGTGCGGGACAGGGGAGAAACACCATATATTTT.

This clone was observed a handful of times. The chain recombines TRBV28 with TRBJ1-2, with TRBD1 identical over 8 bases. Germline CDR1 and CDR2: MDHEN and SYDVKM. This CDR3 has 12 residues. The junction had 9 bases not matched to a gene; V was cut back by 10 bases and J by 8 bases. The CDR3 DNA follows: TGTGCCACCCAGGACAGGGCGAGGGGCTACACCTTC. The encoded protein is CATQDRARGYTF.

This chain links TRBV9 with TRBJ2-3; the match to TRBD2 covers 8 bases. The CDR3 contains 16 residues. The V and J ends lost 3 bases and 3 bases, in that order; junction bases with no gene match: 9. Per germline, CDR1 SGDLS and CDR2 YYNGEE. CDR3 bases: TGTGCCAGCAGCGACCGGGGGGGCGGATGGACAGATACGCAGTATTTT. It specifies CASSDRGGGWTDTQYF.

This sequence joins TRBV7-2 and TRBJ2-3; 8 bases line up with TRBD2. Unmatched junction bases numbered 10, after V lost 3 bases and J lost 2 bases. CDR3 size: 17 residues. The V gene's germline CDR1 is SGHTA and CDR2 FQGNSA. CDR3 bases: TGTGCCAGCAGCTTCCGCCAGCGGGGGCGCCCCACAGATACGCAGTATTTT. It translates to CASSFRQRGRPTDTQYF.

This clone turned up a few times. The chain combines TRBV30 with TRBJ1-3; D unresolved. The CDR3 extends over 15 amino acids. Trimming removed 1 base from V and 4 bases from J, with 14 bases in between. Germline V lookup: CDR1 GTSNPN, CDR2 SVGIG (reference sequence). CDR3 DNA sequence: TGTGCCTGGAGTGAGGCCCAAACAAGGGGAAACACCATATATTTT. Its protein is CAWSEAQTRGNTIYF. The full variable domain, its missing parts supplied by reference TRBV30 and TRBJ1-3, is SQTIHQWPATLVQPVGSPLSLECTVEGTSNPNLYWYRQAAGRGLQLLFYSVGIGQISSEVPQNLSASRPQDRQFILSSKKLLLSDSGFYLCAWSEAQTRGNTIYFGEGSWLTVV.

A single count supports this clone. CDR3 DNA sequence: TGTGCCAGCAGCAAGCGGGTGGCTTACGAGCAGTACTTC. Translation: CASSKRVAYEQYF. The gene calls are TRBV28 and TRBJ2-7; the D gene is possibly TRBD2 (6 bases). Germline CDR1 reads MDHEN; CDR2 reads SYDVKM. V was shortened by 6 bases and J by 4 bases, with 13 bases between the two germline ends. The CDR3 is 13 residues long.